The present T cell receptor (beta chain) was sequenced within a study of blood T cells in healthy people across ages. The second PCR ran roughly 6 to 11 cycles with a sample-barcoded 5' primer and J-beta primers. MiXCR, applied by TCRdb to the 5' RACE reads, yields one record per CDR3 protein. The sample contains about 1,500,000 distinct CDR3 sequences, 42% of which appear only once. This CDR3 has 14 amino acids. CDR1 MNHEY and CDR2 SVGAGI come from the germline V gene. Trimming shortened V by 2 bases and J by 7 bases, and 14 bases separated the two germline ends. The rearrangement joins TRBV6-5 to TRBJ1-2; no reliable D call. Material: blood. The source is a woman aged 18-29 years in good health. CDR3 nucleotides: TGTGCCAGCAGTTACGCGAGTGACTTGGGTGGCTACACCTTC. Translation gives CASSYASDLGGYTF.